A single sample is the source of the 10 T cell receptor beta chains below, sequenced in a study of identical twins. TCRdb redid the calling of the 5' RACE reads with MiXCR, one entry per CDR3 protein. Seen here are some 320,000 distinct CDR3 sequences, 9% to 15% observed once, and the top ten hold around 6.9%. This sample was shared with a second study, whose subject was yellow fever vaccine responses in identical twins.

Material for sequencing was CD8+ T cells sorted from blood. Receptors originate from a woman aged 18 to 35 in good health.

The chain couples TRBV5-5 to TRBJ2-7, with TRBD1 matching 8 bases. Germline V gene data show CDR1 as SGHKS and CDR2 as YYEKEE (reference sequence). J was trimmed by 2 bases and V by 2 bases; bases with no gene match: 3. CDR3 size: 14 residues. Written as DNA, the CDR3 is TGTGCCAGCAGCTTTGGGACAGGCGCCTACGAGCAGTACGTC. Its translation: CASSFGTGAYEQYV.

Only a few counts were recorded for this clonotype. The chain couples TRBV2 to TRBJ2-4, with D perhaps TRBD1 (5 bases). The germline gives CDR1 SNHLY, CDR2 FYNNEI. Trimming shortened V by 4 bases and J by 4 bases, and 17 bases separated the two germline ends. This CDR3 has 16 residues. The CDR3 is CASSGAQGAGKNIQYF. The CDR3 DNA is TGTGCCAGCAGTGGAGCGCAAGGGGCTGGGAAAAACATTCAGTACTTC.

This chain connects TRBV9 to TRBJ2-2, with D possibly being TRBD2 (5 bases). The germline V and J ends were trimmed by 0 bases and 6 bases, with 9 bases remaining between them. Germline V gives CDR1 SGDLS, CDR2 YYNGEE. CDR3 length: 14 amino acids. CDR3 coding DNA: TGTGCCAGCAGCGTAGGAGGGAGCCCCGGGGAGCTGTTTTTT. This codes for CASSVGGSPGELFF.

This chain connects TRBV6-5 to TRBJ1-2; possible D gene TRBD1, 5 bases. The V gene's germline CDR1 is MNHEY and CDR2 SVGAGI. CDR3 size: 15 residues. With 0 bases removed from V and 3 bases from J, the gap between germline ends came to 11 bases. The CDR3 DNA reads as TGTGCCAGCAGTTACTCCGGGGCCAGTGACTATGGCTACACCTTC. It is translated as CASSYSGASDYGYTF.

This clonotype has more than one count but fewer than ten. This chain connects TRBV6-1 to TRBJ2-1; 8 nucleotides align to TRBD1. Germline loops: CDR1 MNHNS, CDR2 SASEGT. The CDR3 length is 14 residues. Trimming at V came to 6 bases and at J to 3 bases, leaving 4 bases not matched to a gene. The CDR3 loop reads CASSNDRGYNEQFF. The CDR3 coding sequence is TGTGCCAGCAGCAACGACAGGGGCTACAATGAGCAGTTCTTC.

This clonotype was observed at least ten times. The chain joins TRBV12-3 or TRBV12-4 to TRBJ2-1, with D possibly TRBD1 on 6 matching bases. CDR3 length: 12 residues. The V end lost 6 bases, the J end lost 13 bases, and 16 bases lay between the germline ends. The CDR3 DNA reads TGTGCCAGCAGCATCGACAGGCATCTACAGTTCTTC. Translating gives CASSIDRHLQFF.

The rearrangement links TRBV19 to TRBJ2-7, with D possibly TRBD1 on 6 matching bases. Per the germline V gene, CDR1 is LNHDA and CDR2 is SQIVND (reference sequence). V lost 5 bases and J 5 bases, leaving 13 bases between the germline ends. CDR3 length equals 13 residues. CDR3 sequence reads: CASSPGAGHEQYF. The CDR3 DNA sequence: TGTGCCAGTAGTCCAGGGGCGGGTCACGAGCAGTACTTC.

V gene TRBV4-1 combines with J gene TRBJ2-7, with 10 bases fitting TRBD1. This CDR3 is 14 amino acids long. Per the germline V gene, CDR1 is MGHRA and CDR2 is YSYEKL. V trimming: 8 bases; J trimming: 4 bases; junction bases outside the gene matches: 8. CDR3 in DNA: TGCGCCAGCGCCACGGCGGGACAGGGGTACGAGCAGTACTTC. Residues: CASATAGQGYEQYF.

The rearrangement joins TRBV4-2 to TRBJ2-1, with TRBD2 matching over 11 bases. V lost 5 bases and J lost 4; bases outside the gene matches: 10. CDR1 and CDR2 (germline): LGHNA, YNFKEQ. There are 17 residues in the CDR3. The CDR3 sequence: CASSSQTSGSLYNEQFF. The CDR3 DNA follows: TGTGCCAGCAGCTCTCAAACTAGCGGGAGTTTGTACAATGAGCAGTTCTTC.

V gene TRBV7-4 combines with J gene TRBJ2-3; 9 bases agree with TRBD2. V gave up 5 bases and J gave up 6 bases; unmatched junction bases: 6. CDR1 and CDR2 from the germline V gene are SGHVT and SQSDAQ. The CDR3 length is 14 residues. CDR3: CASSTGTSNDTQYF. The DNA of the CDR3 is TGTGCCAGCAGCACCGGGACTAGCAACGATACGCAGTATTTT.